The present TCR beta chain was sequenced within a study of cytomegalovirus exposure and HLA in healthy donors. Germline CDR1 and CDR2: MDHEN and SYDVKM. The ends were cut back, 3 bases at V and 13 bases at J, with 15 bases in the middle. The CDR3 extends over 12 amino acids. It was with 60 Vbeta and 13 Jbeta primers that the PCR ran. Method: immunoSEQ multiplex PCR; TCRdb's copy keeps in-frame clones and lacks some. The table shows 150,000 to 200,000 clones, with 81% occurring only once. The sample comprised PBMCs. V is TRBV28 and J is TRBJ1-2; tentatively, D is TRBD1 (5 bases). The clonotype comes from a young woman in good health and CMV-seropositive. This chain's CDR3 is CASSFLQEIPTF. CDR3 DNA: TGTGCCAGCAGTTTCCTACAGGAAATTCCCACCTTC.